Below are 7 T cell receptor beta chains sequenced from a single sample in a study of beta chain features in type 1 diabetes (dated by TCRdb to the late 2010s). Their recognized antigens are unknown. The library was built by means of the immunoSEQ multiplex PCR assay. The entire amount of isolated RNA was reverse transcribed using the High Capacity cDNA Reverse Transcription Kit, so the sequenced TCRB transcripts were expressed ones. Held by TCRdb, this immuneACCESS table contains in-frame sequences only and omits some clones. Under half of the omission traces to an unresolved V gene where checked; the cause of the rest is unknown. This sample comprises hundreds of thousands of clones, around 15% of them detected only once. Of the sample, 0.03% to 0.04% is held by the ten largest clones. Overall results and qualifications from the work: Type 1 diabetes patients showed a moderate but significant shortening of TCRB CDR3 length in all four CD4+ subsets.

Sample: naive CD4+ T cells from blood. The cell subset or site label, as the study defines it: true naive CD4+ T cells. These receptors originate from a young man with type 1 diabetes.

This clone turned up a few times. This chain joins TRBV7-3 and TRBJ1-6; 7 bases match TRBD1. Looked up from germline, CDR1 is SGHTA and CDR2 is FQGTGA. V dropped 5 bases and J dropped 9; count of bases not matched to a gene: 13. CDR3 length: 16 residues. The CDR3 DNA reads as TGTGCCAGCAGCCCCCGGGCAGGGGGTATCGGTTCACCCCTCCACTTT. Its translation is CASSPRAGGIGSPLHF.

This sequence joins TRBV6-6 and TRBJ2-7, with no clear D. Germline CDR1 and CDR2: MNHNY and SVGAGI (reference sequence). This CDR3 contains 15 residues. The V end lost 0 bases, the J end lost 7 bases, and 16 bases lay between the germline ends. For the CDR3, the DNA is TGTGCCAGCAGTTACTCATTGGCCCAAGGCCAAGAGCAGTACTTC. It encodes CASSYSLAQGQEQYF.

This clone was picked up a small number of times. The sample holds other DNA sequences that translate to the same CDR3. The CDR3 loop is CASSLGAGYEQYF. The CDR3 nucleotides read TGTGCCAGCAGCTTAGGAGCCGGCTACGAGCAGTACTTC. The chain is built from TRBV7-2 and TRBJ2-7; D gene unclear. The length of the CDR3 is 13 residues. V shed 1 base and J shed 3 bases, with 7 bases lying between them. Germline CDR1 SGHTA, CDR2 FQGNSA.

This clone was observed a few times. The chain uses TRBV9 and TRBJ2-1; tentatively, D is TRBD1 (6 bases). Trimming pared 0 bases from V and 9 bases from J, leaving 16 bases between. This CDR3 region has 15 residues. Germline V CDR1 and CDR2: SGDLS, YYNGEE. The CDR3 nucleotides are TGTGCCAGCAGCGTAGCAGGGGACCGCGTATCTGAGCAGTTCTTC. Residues: CASSVAGDRVSEQFF.

V usage is TRBV5-1 and J usage is TRBJ2-2; D perhaps matches TRBD2 (6 bases). The CDR3 covers 17 residues. Trimming took 0 bases from V and 6 from J, leaving 18 bases between them. CDR1 is SGHRS, CDR2 YFSETQ, per germline. DNA of the CDR3: TGCGCCAGCAGCTTGGCTCAGCTGGGAGGAGCAGCCGGGGAGCTGTTTTTT. Its protein product is CASSLAQLGGAAGELFF.

The genes are TRBV7-9 and TRBJ2-3, with D possibly TRBD1 on 6 matching bases. Trimming shortened V by 5 bases and J by 0 bases, and 21 bases separated the two germline ends. The CDR3 is made up of 18 amino acids. CDR1 is SEHNR, CDR2 FQNEAQ, per germline (reference sequence). The CDR3 DNA follows: TGTGCCAGCAGCCTCCTTCGCCGGACAGCCAGTAGCACAGATACGCAGTATTTT. Translated, it gives CASSLLRRTASSTDTQYF. Using reference TRBV7-9 and TRBJ2-3 for the parts outside the CDR3, the full variable domain is DTGVSQNPRHKITKRGQNVTFRCDPISEHNRLYWYRQTLGQGPEFLTYFQNEAQLEKSRLLSDRFSAERPKGSFSTLEIQRTEQGDSAMYLCASSLLRRTASSTDTQYFGPGTRLTVL.

The sample holds a few counts of this clone. CDR3 nucleotides: TGTGCCAGCCTTACAAGAATCGGGGAGCTGTTTTTT. It is translated as CASLTRIGELFF. The chain combines TRBV6-5 with TRBJ2-2, with D hard to call. Germline assignment: CDR1 MNHEY and CDR2 SVGAGI. This CDR3 contains 12 residues. Trimming took 8 bases from V and 7 from J, leaving 11 bases between them.